The subject of this entry is one T cell receptor (beta chain). Germline CDR1 reads MDHEN; CDR2 reads SYDVKM. V lost 6 bases to trimming and J lost 1 base, with 9 bases between them. This CDR3 contains 13 residues. The data derive from a study of blood T cell repertoires in COVID-19. In the study overall: The study drew acute and convalescent COVID-19 samples from the United States, Italy and Spain.

Across 20 to 25 US areas, participants ranged in age from roughly 18 to 95 years. Assignments of participants to cohorts depended upon their own reported clinical history. Donors in Cohort 3 who had recovered were those with two negative PCRs, healthcare professional clearance, or resolution of their symptoms. TCRdb's table, derived via immunoSEQ multiplex PCR, lists solely in-frame clones and lacks some. The data contain about 140,000 clones, 75% to 90% of them singletons. The V gene is TRBV28, the J gene TRBJ1-1; tentative D call: TRBD1 (5 bases). Sequenced input: PBMCs or T cells enriched from blood (not recorded which). The TCR comes from a man aged 45 to 65 who had recovered from COVID-19. The CDR3 nucleotides are TGTGCCAGCAGCGGCGGGGGGAACACTGAAGCTTTCTTT. Protein: CASSGGGNTEAFF.